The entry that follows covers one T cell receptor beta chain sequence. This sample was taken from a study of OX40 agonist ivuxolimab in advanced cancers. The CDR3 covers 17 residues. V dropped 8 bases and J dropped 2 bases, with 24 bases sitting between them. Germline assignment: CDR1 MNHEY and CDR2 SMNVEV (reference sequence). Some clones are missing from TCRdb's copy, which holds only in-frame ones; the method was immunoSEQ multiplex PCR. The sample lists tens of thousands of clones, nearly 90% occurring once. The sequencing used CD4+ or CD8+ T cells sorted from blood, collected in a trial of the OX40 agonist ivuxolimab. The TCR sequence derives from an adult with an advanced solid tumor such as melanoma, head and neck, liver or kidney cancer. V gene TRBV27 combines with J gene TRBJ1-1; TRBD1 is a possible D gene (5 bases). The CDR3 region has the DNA TGTGCCAGCTACCCTTCCCTAGGTCGGGGGGGTAACACTGAAGCTTTCTTT. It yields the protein CASYPSLGRGGNTEAFF.